This TCR beta chain was found in a study of Ad26.COV2.S vaccination and SARS-CoV-2 variants (dated by TCRdb to 2020 to 2023). Broadly, across the study: Vaccine-arm donors came from COV1001, a multicentre, randomized, double-blind, placebo-controlled phase I-IIa trial of Ad26.COV2.S in healthy adults. Ad26.COV2.S was administered intramuscularly at a dose of 5x10^10 or 1x10^11 viral particles, either as one shot or as two shots given 56 days apart. Sequencing of the TCRbeta repertoire served to evaluate the specificity and breadth of SARS-CoV-2-reactive T cell receptors following Ad26.COV2.S vaccination. A total of 32 samples were included in the TCR-sequenced set, comprising about 20 Ad26.COV2.S vaccine recipients, 5 placebo recipients and 8 SARS-CoV-2 convalescent individuals. Trial participants were randomized into five groups of five: low-dose or high-dose Ad26.COV2.S given once or twice, or placebo on both occasions. Investigators remained blinded to trial group allocation during experiments and outcome assessment. Broader findings and caveats from the paper: Ad26.COV2.S recipients had higher spike-specific TCR breadth than placebo recipients (P = 0.0014). Non-spike TCR breadth was comparable between vaccine and placebo recipients, consistent with the vaccine containing only spike. The authors noted that the TCR breadth and depth analyses may have underestimated total T cell responses. The study lacked the statistical power to compare responses across vaccine doses or regimens. After vaccination, substantial breadth of spike-specific CD8+ and CD4+ T cell responses was reported.

The immunoSEQ Assay was used to sequence TCRbeta CDR3 regions. After extraction, genomic DNA underwent amplification by bias-controlled multiplex PCR, followed by high-throughput sequencing. On the authors' methods: To quantify the absolute abundance of every unique TCRbeta CDR3 region, sequences were collapsed and filtered. T cell fraction was estimated by normalization of TCRbeta template counts to usable DNA, with usable DNA being measured through amplification of reference genes present in all nucleated cells. Repertoire TCRs were annotated as SARS-CoV-2-specific by exact matching of V gene, CDR3 amino acid sequence and J gene to a known reactive TCR set. The reference SARS-CoV-2 TCR set came from MIRA and was filtered for enrichment in COVID-19-positive ImmuneCODE repertoires, removing public or cross-reactive TCRs. Using the MIRA antigens, annotated TCRs were further analysed by specific ORF or by position within an ORF. Breadth was defined as annotated unique rearrangements over total unique productive rearrangements; depth was the summed frequency of those rearrangements. TCR breadth was compared between groups using two-sided Wilcoxon rank-sum tests. This immuneACCESS table, as held by TCRdb, lists in-frame sequences with V and J called but not all clones. Of the missing ones, under half trace to an unresolved V gene in checked studies; the others have no known cause. V and J calls and clone size are those listed in that table; D and trimming were worked out from the DNA. For this sample there are around 400,000 clones; 90% appear just once. Together, the top ten hold more than 9% of the sample.

In the case of this clone: Its antigen remains undetermined. No base qualities exist here, and no much larger clone lies one base off it.

The germline V gene sets CDR1 to MGHDK and CDR2 to SYGVNS. Counted from cysteine to phenylalanine, this CDR3 has 15 amino acids. The DNA shown is the 45-base CDR3, in frame from base 1. V was cut back by 2 bases and J by 5 bases, leaving a gap of 13 bases between them. What the treatment or condition label conveys for this sample: roughly 20 received Ad26.COV2.S at low or high dose, single or two shots; about five received placebo; per-sample allocation not given. Repertoires of vaccine and placebo recipients were sequenced from samples taken on day 63 after the first injection. Between 29 July and 7 August 2020, Cohort 1b enrolled around 25 adults aged 18-55 years at one site in Boston, USA. As a vaccine, Ad26.COV2.S was a replication-incompetent adenovirus type 26 vector that expressed a prefusion-stabilized SARS-CoV-2 spike protein derived from the original Wuhan strain.

This sample comprised peripheral blood, obtained in a trial of Ad26.COV2.S vaccine versus placebo. This TCR derives from a person aged 18-60 years who received the Ad26.COV2.S COVID-19 vaccine or a placebo. The rearrangement joined TRBV25-1 to TRBJ2-1; no D segment can be confidently identified. The nucleotide sequence is TGTGCCAGCAGTGAACCCAGGAAAATAGACAATGAGCAGTTCTTC. This sequence encodes CASSEPRKIDNEQFF.